A single sample gave rise to the 3 T cell receptor beta chains below, sequenced in a study of CD4 T cells in relation to SARS-CoV-2 and coronaviruses. The table came from immunoSEQ multiplex PCR; TCRdb's copy has only in-frame clones and leaves some out. This repertoire shows about 37,000 clones, more than 70% found once; its top ten account for around 4.8%. No cognate antigen is known for these TCRs. The sequencing input was naive CD4+ T cells from PBMCs, cultured in vitro. Subset described: naive CD4+ T cells isolated by negative enrichment. These receptors were obtained from an adult with COVID-19.

The rearrangement joins TRBV18 to TRBJ1-2; D remains unclear. The CDR3 spans 14 residues. Germline V gene sequence: CDR1 KGHSH, CDR2 LQKENI. Deletions cut 3 bases from V and 7 bases from J, with 15 bases between. The DNA for the CDR3 is TGTGCCAGCTCACCTTATGATCTACATCGTGGCTACACCTTC. Protein product: CASSPYDLHRGYTF.

This chain joins TRBV5-1 and TRBJ1-4, with D unresolved. The V and J ends lost 3 bases and 1 base respectively, with 13 bases between them. Germline CDR1 and CDR2: SGHRS and YFSETQ. The CDR3 runs 16 residues. CDR3 sequence: CASSSGNLQTNEKLFF. In nucleotides, the CDR3 is TGCGCCAGCAGCTCGGGGAACTTACAAACTAATGAAAAACTGTTTTTT.

This chain links TRBV29-1 with TRBJ1-6, with 7 bases matching TRBD1. Per germline, CDR1 SQVTM and CDR2 ANQGSEA. V was pared by 5 bases and J by 6 bases, with 10 bases of the junction left unmatched. This CDR3 has 15 amino acids. The CDR3 nucleotides are TGCAGCGTTCGGTTCGAGGGACAGTCTAATTCACCCCTCCACTTT. This codes for CSVRFEGQSNSPLHF.